The 23 T cell receptor beta chains below come from one sample, sequenced in a study of blood T cell repertoires in COVID-19. Profiling relied on immunoSEQ multiplex PCR, and the TCRdb table lists in-frame clones only, not all of them. Of under 300,000 clones listed, roughly 88% are singletons. The material sequenced was peripheral blood. The receptors originated from a woman aged 25-40 years with acute or convalescent COVID-19.

The chain joins TRBV11-3 to TRBJ1-1, with 11 bases lining up with TRBD1. The V gene's germline CDR1 is SGHNT and CDR2 YENEEA. The V and J ends lost 5 bases and 0 bases, in that order; junction bases with no gene match: 8. CDR3 length: 17 residues. This chain's CDR3 is CASSRGQGGPLNTEAFF. CDR3 nucleotide sequence: TGTGCCAGCAGCCGGGGACAGGGGGGGCCCTTGAACACTGAAGCTTTCTTT.

This rearrangement joins TRBV12-3 or TRBV12-4 to TRBJ1-6; D remains unclear. CDR3 size: 12 residues. V lost 5 bases to trimming and J lost 15 bases, with 14 bases between them. CDR3 in amino acids: CASSAAGQFLHF. The CDR3 coding sequence is TGTGCCAGCAGTGCGGCCGGTCAGTTCCTCCACTTT.

The gene calls are TRBV9 and TRBJ2-5, with TRBD2 matching over 8 bases. J was trimmed by 4 bases and V by 4 bases; bases with no gene match: 6. CDR1 SGDLS and CDR2 YYNGEE come from the germline V gene. This CDR3 is 14 amino acids long. The CDR3 DNA reads TGTGCCAGCAGCAAGTTAGCGGGACGAGAGACCCAGTACTTC. As protein: CASSKLAGRETQYF.

The V call is TRBV5-8, the J call TRBJ2-2; 7 positions agree with TRBD1. Germline trimming cut 4 bases from V and 7 bases from J; bases unmatched to any gene: 10. Germline V gene sequence: CDR1 SGHTS, CDR2 YDEGEE. The CDR3 consists of 15 residues. The chain's CDR3 is CASSPKTGKIGELFF. CDR3 nucleotide sequence: TGTGCCAGCAGCCCGAAGACAGGGAAGATCGGGGAGCTGTTTTTT.

The chain carries TRBV18 and TRBJ2-7; TRBD1 might be the D (6 bases). CDR3 length equals 13 residues. Trimming cost V 3 bases and J 5 bases, with 11 bases left between them. Germline-derived CDR1 and CDR2 are KGHSH and LQKENI. DNA for the CDR3: TGTGCCAGCTCACCGAGGGCAGGGGACGAGCAGTACTTC. It is translated as CASSPRAGDEQYF. The whole variable domain, remainder taken from reference TRBV18 and TRBJ2-7, is NAGVMQNPRHLVRRRGQEARLRCSPMKGHSHVYWYRQLPEEGLKFMVYLQKENIIDESGMPKERFSAEFPKEGPSILRIQQVVRGDSAAYFCASSPRAGDEQYFGPGTRLTVT.

This clone turned up a few times. CDR3 in amino acids: CASSSGTVNPNYGYTF. The CDR3 DNA sequence: TGTGCCAGCAGCTCCGGGACAGTTAACCCTAACTATGGCTACACCTTC. The chain employs TRBV9 and TRBJ1-2; 7 bases map to TRBD1. V was pared by 4 bases and J by 0 bases, with 9 bases of the junction left unmatched. Germline values: CDR1 SGDLS, CDR2 YYNGEE. The CDR3 has 16 residues.

This clone was counted a few times. The V gene is TRBV7-9, the J gene TRBJ2-7; D gene unclear. Trimming stripped 6 bases from V and 4 bases from J, with 7 bases between. Germline V gene lookup returns CDR1 SEHNR and CDR2 FQNEAQ (reference sequence). This CDR3 is 11 amino acids long. This CDR3 reads CASSSYYEQYF. CDR3 in DNA: TGTGCCAGCAGTTCCTATTACGAGCAGTACTTC.

The rearrangement links TRBV4-1 to TRBJ2-1; D possibly corresponds to TRBD2 (6 bases). Trimming pared 1 base from V and 1 base from J, leaving 11 bases between. CDR1 MGHRA and CDR2 YSYEKL come from the germline V gene. The CDR3 is made up of 16 amino acids. The CDR3 sequence: CASSQVLAGSYNEQFF. For the CDR3, the DNA is TGCGCCAGCAGCCAAGTTCTCGCGGGATCCTACAATGAGCAGTTCTTC.

The V gene is TRBV5-6, the J gene TRBJ2-7; 8 bases are shared with TRBD2. Germline V CDR1 and CDR2: SGHDT, YYEEEE. CDR3 length: 16 residues. The junction had 14 bases not matched to a gene; V was cut back by 5 bases and J by 4 bases. Written as DNA, the CDR3 is TGTGCCAGCAGGCTAGCCACCGGGAGGGGAAAGTACGAGCAGTACTTC. Translation gives CASRLATGRGKYEQYF.

This clone has a single count. This chain uses TRBV30 with TRBJ2-1; D gene uncertain. The CDR3 sequence is 12 residues long. The germline V gene has CDR1 GTSNPN and CDR2 SVGIG (reference sequence). V was shortened by 0 bases and J by 7 bases, with 7 bases between the two germline ends. The CDR3 here is CAWSVPRNEQFF. CDR3 sequence (DNA): TGTGCCTGGAGTGTCCCCAGGAATGAGCAGTTCTTC.

The genes are TRBV19 and TRBJ1-1, with 10 bases aligning to TRBD1. The germline CDR1 and CDR2 sequences are LNHDA and SQIVND (reference sequence). CDR3 size: 14 residues. Trimming cost V 7 bases and J 6 bases; bases outside gene matches: 8. The DNA of the CDR3 is TGTGCCAGTACGGCCGGACAGGGGGTTCCTGAAGCTTTCTTT. Its protein product is CASTAGQGVPEAFF.

This rearrangement joins TRBV5-1 to TRBJ2-7; 11 bases are shared with TRBD2. CDR1 and CDR2 (germline): SGHRS, YFSETQ. The CDR3 loop spans 15 amino acids. The V and J ends lost 1 base and 4 bases, in that order; junction bases with no gene match: 4. CDR3 sequence: CASSLLAGGPYEQYF. In DNA form, the CDR3 reads TGCGCCAGCAGCTTGTTAGCGGGAGGGCCGTACGAGCAGTACTTC.

The genes are TRBV7-3 and TRBJ1-1, with TRBD1 matching over 9 bases. Unmatched junction bases numbered 5, after V lost 5 bases and J lost 7 bases. CDR1 and CDR2 (germline): SGHTA, FQGTGA. The CDR3 contains 13 residues. The CDR3 coding sequence is TGTGCCAGCAGCAGCGGACAGGGGCTTGAAGCTTTCTTT. Its protein product is CASSSGQGLEAFF.

J is TRBJ2-3 and V is TRBV6-5; D is possibly TRBD1 (6 bases). In germline, CDR1 is MNHEY, CDR2 SVGAGI. V was shortened by 6 bases and J by 3 bases, with 16 bases between the two germline ends. This CDR3 has 15 residues. The CDR3 reads CASSDGGGRTDTQYF. CDR3 DNA: TGTGCCAGCAGCGATGGGGGCGGAAGAACAGATACGCAGTATTTT.

The V call is TRBV19, the J call TRBJ2-1, with 13 bases aligning to TRBD2. V was clipped by 3 bases and J by 4 bases; unmatched bases: 12. CDR1 is LNHDA and CDR2 is SQIVND in the germline V gene (reference sequence). This CDR3 is built from 19 residues. The CDR3 nucleotides are TGTGCCAGTAGTATTTTCGGACTAGCGGGAGACAACCCTTACAATGAGCAGTTCTTC. Residues: CASSIFGLAGDNPYNEQFF.

V and J are TRBV2 and TRBJ2-7, with a possible D match to TRBD1 (6 bases). This CDR3 has 13 amino acids. V was clipped by 8 bases and J by 3 bases, with 14 bases between them. Germline V lookup: CDR1 SNHLY, CDR2 FYNNEI. The CDR3 sequence: CASARQDLYEQYF. CDR3 sequence (DNA): TGTGCCAGCGCGAGACAGGACCTCTACGAGCAGTACTTC. Supplemented by reference TRBV2 and TRBJ2-7, the full variable domain reads EPEVTQTPSHQVTQMGQEVILRCVPISNHLYFYWYRQILGQKVEFLVSFYNNEISEKSEIFDDQFSVERPDGSNFTLKIRSTKLEDSAMYFCASARQDLYEQYFGPGTRLTVT.

The J gene is TRBJ2-2, the V gene TRBV7-2; maybe TRBD2 (5 bases). The CDR3 extends over 14 amino acids. V lost 5 bases and J 4 bases, leaving 11 bases between the germline ends. Per the germline V gene, CDR1 is SGHTA and CDR2 is FQGNSA. Here the CDR3 DNA reads TGTGCCAGCAGCGGCTACCGGGGCACCGGGGAGCTGTTTTTT. Translating it yields CASSGYRGTGELFF.

In this sample, this clone turned up once. The J gene is TRBJ2-1, the V gene TRBV7-9; 8 bases fit TRBD2. The CDR3 is 13 amino acids. The V gene end was trimmed by 4 bases and the J gene end by 6 bases; junction bases not matched to a gene: 2. Germline V gene data show CDR1 as SEHNR and CDR2 as FQNEAQ (reference sequence). The CDR3 sequence: CASSSAGANEQFF. The CDR3 nucleotides are TGTGCCAGCAGCTCAGCGGGAGCCAATGAGCAGTTCTTC. The entire variable domain, with the rest obtained from reference TRBV7-9 and TRBJ2-1, is as follows: DTGVSQNPRHKITKRGQNVTFRCDPISEHNRLYWYRQTLGQGPEFLTYFQNEAQLEKSRLLSDRFSAERPKGSFSTLEIQRTEQGDSAMYLCASSSAGANEQFFGPGTRLTVL.

This chain connects TRBV21-1 to TRBJ2-7; whether TRBD1, the table's D call, matches the DNA was not checked. TRBV21-1 is marked as a pseudogene. The CDR3 spans 15 residues. CDR3 DNA: TGTGCCAGCAGCAAGCTCCGGGACAGGGTCTACGAGCAGTACTTC. Protein: CASSKLRDRVYEQYF.

The genes are TRBV29-1 and TRBJ1-2; 11 nucleotides agree with TRBD1. J gave up 1 base and V 7 bases, and 17 bases lay outside the gene matches. This CDR3 is 18 amino acids long. Germline assignment: CDR1 SQVTM and CDR2 ANQGSEA. The CDR3, as DNA: TGCAGCGCCTTGATGGTCCTCCGGGACAGGGGGTATAACTATGGCTACACCTTC. Its translation is CSALMVLRDRGYNYGYTF.

The rearrangement links TRBV11-3 to TRBJ1-1; TRBD1 might be the D (5 bases). Germline V gene data show CDR1 as SGHNT and CDR2 as YENEEA. The CDR3 has 14 residues. The V gene lost 4 bases and the J gene lost 3 bases, with 12 bases spanning the gap. The CDR3 loop reads CASSWGGVDTEAFF. CDR3 bases: TGTGCCAGCAGCTGGGGGGGTGTCGACACTGAAGCTTTCTTT.

The chain couples TRBV7-2 to TRBJ2-7; no reliable D call. The CDR3 is made up of 14 amino acids. The germline gives CDR1 SGHTA, CDR2 FQGNSA. Trimming shortened V by 5 bases and J by 2 bases, and 13 bases separated the two germline ends. The CDR3 spells CASSPDTGPYEQYF. The DNA for the CDR3 is TGTGCCAGCAGCCCAGACACCGGCCCCTACGAGCAGTACTTC.

The chain joins TRBV7-3 to TRBJ2-1; D gene unclear. The CDR3 loop spans 17 amino acids. V gave up 5 bases and J gave up 5 bases, with 22 bases separating them. The germline gives CDR1 SGHTA, CDR2 FQGTGA. The CDR3 protein is CASSLIREPGTHNEQFF. The CDR3 DNA is TGTGCCAGCAGCCTAATCCGTGAACCAGGCACCCACAATGAGCAGTTCTTC.